One T cell receptor beta chain is described in this entry. Its target antigen remains unknown. Base qualities are not recorded, but no much larger clone differs from it by a single base. The data belong to a study of blood T cell repertoires in COVID-19 (dated by TCRdb to 2020 to 2022). Study-wide context: The collaborator samples originated in the United States, Italy and Spain and spanned the acute and convalescent phases of COVID-19. The prospective study material was composed of cDNA or gDNA derived from T cells, B-cell-depleted T cells, or PBMCs. Subjects who had been exposed to COVID-19, were actively infected with it, or had recovered from it provided the deeply sampled blood TCRbeta repertoires that made up the dataset. The repertoires were released in a freely available public database intended as a resource for research on the immune response to SARS-CoV-2. Samples came from the ongoing ImmuneRACE study (first 160 participants) plus 1,254 subjects from 6 global collaborators. Sample metadata almost always included a de-identified subject ID, COVID-19 status, age in years and sex. Where available, HLA class I and class II types were obtained from metadata supplied by the sample provider rather than from assay-based typing.

Taken from cysteine to phenylalanine, the CDR3 has 13 residues. Kept here is only the CDR3 DNA, which spans 39 bases and is read in frame from base 1. After removal of 7 bases from V and 6 bases from J, the junction retains 6 bases not matched to a gene. From the germline V gene, CDR1 is MNHEY and CDR2 is SVGAGI. Participants in the prospective study were enrolled through a virtual design, were aged about 18 to 100 years, and lived in approximately 25 United States geographic areas. In the prospective study, participants were assigned to cohorts based on the clinical history participants reported in a screening survey and a study questionnaire. Exposed participants were defined as having been in contact with someone with a PCR-confirmed or clinician-diagnosed COVID-19 case within 2 weeks of study entry. In the prospective study, mobile phlebotomists collected whole blood, serum and a nasopharyngeal or oropharyngeal swab from each participant. Over a roughly 2-month period, participants in the prospective study had the option of providing additional blood draws and questionnaires. Prospective study blood samples were shipped either frozen or at room temperature before DNA extraction.

The immunoSEQ Assay, a bias-controlled multiplex PCR, was used to amplify TCRbeta CDR3 regions from genomic DNA. In the authors' own workflow: The number of nucleated cells in each sample was estimated from the amplification of reference gene primers within the assay. To quantify the absolute abundance of each unique TCRbeta CDR3 rearrangement, sequence reads were collapsed and filtered. For each sample, productive Simpson clonality was calculated by taking the square root of Simpson's diversity index across productive rearrangements. The table was pulled from immuneACCESS by TCRdb, which kept in-frame rearrangements only. Such tables lose some clones; where checked, under half of the loss comes from unresolved V genes, and the rest has no known cause. That table gives V, J and clone size, and the DNA gave D and trimming. Across this sample there are approximately 250,000 clones, with 85% to 95% seen only once. The top ten clones comprise less than 3.5% of the sample.

Here is what the overall study found, with its caveats: How much clinical and demographic metadata was included differed by source and by participant, and the metadata was provided uncurated.

Recombination linked TRBV6-5 to TRBJ1-5; the central 7 bases match TRBD1. This clonotype was sampled from a man aged 35-49 years who had been exposed to COVID-19. Sequenced material: PBMCs or T cells enriched from blood (not recorded which). The DNA is TGTGCCAGCACGACAGGGTTGGGTCAGCCCCAGCATTTT. It translates as CASTTGLGQPQHF.